A selection of T cell receptor beta chains follows, all from one sample in a study of T-cell memory formation after mild COVID-19. Each CDR3 protein is one row after TCRdb ran MiXCR on the 5' RACE reads. The table has under 700,000 distinct CDR3 sequences, around 21% seen once; the top ten hold approximately 12%. Sequenced sample: PBMCs or a T cell subset sorted from them (not recorded which). The receptors were gathered from an adult woman who had mild COVID-19 (a few samples of this study predate the infection). Cell type and time point are not known. Both conserved end residues are part of each CDR3. The D gene is left open where the match is weak. A row's size may be missing; if present it is once, few, many or a size class.

J gene | D gene | clone size | V gene | CDR3 protein | CDR3 DNA
TRBJ2-2 | . | few | TRBV2 | CASNKDTGELFF | TGTGCCAGCAATAAGGACACCGGGGAGCTGTTTTTT
TRBJ1-5 | . | few | TRBV12-3/TRBV12-4 | CASSPGGRQPQHF | TGTGCCAGCAGTCCTGGGGGCCGCCAGCCCCAGCATTTT
TRBJ2-3 | TRBD2 | . | TRBV25-1 | CASSGAGGTDTQYF | TGTGCCAGCAGTGGAGCGGGAGGCACAGATACGCAGTATTTT
TRBJ1-5 | . | many | TRBV4-2 | CASSQERGGNQPQHF | TGTGCCAGCAGCCAAGAACGGGGCGGCAATCAGCCCCAGCATTTT
TRBJ2-5 | . | few | TRBV4-3 | CASSQDWGKETQYF | TGCGCCAGCAGCCAAGATTGGGGTAAAGAGACCCAGTACTTC
TRBJ2-5 | . | few | TRBV24-1 | CATSGRAVRKTQYF | TGTGCCACCAGCGGAAGGGCAGTCCGAAAGACCCAGTACTTC
TRBJ1-3 | . | . | TRBV9 | CASSVVPGSSGNTIYF | TGTGCCAGCAGCGTAGTCCCAGGGAGCTCTGGAAACACCATATATTTT
TRBJ2-7 | . | few | TRBV24-1 | CATSAGGRSVEQYF | TGTGCCACAAGCGCAGGCGGTAGATCGGTCGAGCAGTACTTC
TRBJ2-6 | . | many | TRBV19 | CASSILGPYEANVLTF | TGTGCCAGTAGTATACTCGGGCCCTATGAGGCCAACGTCCTGACTTTC
TRBJ1-1 | TRBD1 | . | TRBV12-3/TRBV12-4 | CASSSLQGGTEAFF | TGTGCCAGCTCCTCCCTTCAGGGGGGGACTGAAGCTTTCTTT